The next 9 T cell receptor beta chains were all read from a single sample in a study of T cells in Graves' hyperthyroidism and ophthalmopathy. Regions amplified from RNA transcripts were the TCR beta CDR3 regions. HTBI primers were used for first-round RT-PCR of the TCR CDR3. In TCRdb, the multiplex PCR reads were re-called with MiXCR into one record per CDR3 protein. The profile covers more than 150,000 distinct CDR3 sequences, with approximately 17% appearing a single time and 25% to 30% taken by the ten largest. What was sequenced was blood. All receptors come from a woman aged 50 to 65 with Graves' hyperthyroidism.

At least ten counts were recorded for this clonotype. V usage is TRBV28 and J usage is TRBJ1-5, with D perhaps TRBD1 (6 bases). Germline-derived CDR1 and CDR2 are MDHEN and SYDVKM. V was cut by 3 bases and J by 7 bases, with 13 bases left in between. This CDR3 is 14 amino acids long. In DNA form, the CDR3 reads TGTGCCAGCAGTTTTACAGGGCGGGGACAGCCCCAGCATTTT. Protein product: CASSFTGRGQPQHF.

This clonotype came up many times. The chain recombines TRBV12-3 or TRBV12-4 with TRBJ2-2; no firm D call. The CDR3 covers 11 residues. Deletions cut 8 bases from V and 5 bases from J, with 6 bases between. Here the CDR3 DNA reads TGTGCCAGCGGGCCGACCGGGGAGCTGTTTTTT. As protein: CASGPTGELFF.

The chain is built from TRBV6-1 and TRBJ1-5, with a tentative D call TRBD1 (5 bases). Germline V gene data show CDR1 as MNHNS and CDR2 as SASEGT. The V and J ends lost 4 bases and 5 bases respectively, with 9 bases between them. The CDR3 sequence is 13 residues long. The CDR3 DNA reads TGTGCCAGCAGTGGGACACTGGATCAGCCCCAGCATTTT. It specifies CASSGTLDQPQHF.

This clonotype was recorded many times. The chain uses TRBV5-5 and TRBJ1-4, with 7 bases matching TRBD1. The CDR3 contains 13 residues. Germline V gene sequence: CDR1 SGHKS, CDR2 YYEKEE (reference sequence). Trimming removed 0 bases from V and 8 bases from J; junction bases left unmatched: 1. The CDR3 is CASSLAGGEKLFF. The CDR3 region has the DNA TGTGCCAGCAGCTTGGCAGGGGGAGAAAAACTGTTTTTT.

There are many counts of this clonotype. The V call is TRBV19, the J call TRBJ1-1; 7 bases line up with TRBD1. CDR1 and CDR2 (germline): LNHDA, SQIVND (reference sequence). V dropped 8 bases and J dropped 11; count of bases not matched to a gene: 14. The CDR3 runs 13 residues. The DNA for the CDR3 is TGTGCCAGTTCTAGAGGGGGCATGAACGTGGCTTTCTTT. Translating gives CASSRGGMNVAFF.

The chain couples TRBV5-1 to TRBJ2-1; TRBD2 matches at 13 bases. Germline-derived CDR1 and CDR2 are SGHRS and YFSETQ. V was pared by 1 base and J by 8 bases, with 12 bases of the junction left unmatched. This CDR3 has 18 residues. The CDR3 bases are TGCGCCAGCAGCTTGAGTTTAACGGGACTAGCGGGGTTCGATGAGCAGTTCTTC. This codes for CASSLSLTGLAGFDEQFF. The full variable domain, rest sourced from reference TRBV5-1 and TRBJ2-1, is KAGVTQTPRYLIKTRGQQVTLSCSPISGHRSVSWYQQTPGQGLQFLFEYFSETQRNKGNFPGRFSGRQFSNSRSEMNVSTLELGDSALYLCASSLSLTGLAGFDEQFFGPGTRLTVL.

This clonotype was observed at least ten times. The chain joins TRBV9 to TRBJ2-7; 12 nucleotides agree with TRBD1. Trimming at V came to 0 bases and at J to 7 bases, leaving 5 bases not matched to a gene. The CDR3 contains 15 residues. Germline V CDR1 and CDR2: SGDLS, YYNGEE. The CDR3 loop is CASSVAGQGASEQYF. The CDR3 DNA follows: TGTGCCAGCAGCGTAGCGGGACAGGGGGCGAGTGAGCAGTACTTC.

The genes are TRBV18 and TRBJ1-4; no clear D. V shed 8 bases and J shed 5 bases, with 12 bases lying between them. The CDR3 contains 13 residues. In germline, CDR1 is KGHSH, CDR2 LQKENI. DNA of the CDR3: TGTGCCAGCAGGCCGTTGTTAAATGAAAAACTGTTTTTT. The encoded protein is CASRPLLNEKLFF.

This clonotype was counted many times. This sequence joins TRBV11-2 and TRBJ2-1, with 8 bases matching TRBD1. CDR1 and CDR2 (germline): SGHAT, FQNNGV. V shed 7 bases and J 8 bases; nucleotides not matched to a gene: 7. This CDR3 spans 13 amino acids. The DNA for the CDR3 is TGTGCCAGCACCCTAGACAGGGGTGATGAGCAGTTCTTC. It specifies CASTLDRGDEQFF. Based on the CDR3 plus reference TRBV11-2 and TRBJ2-1, the full variable domain is EAGVAQSPRYKIIEKRQSVAFWCNPISGHATLYWYQQILGQGPKLLIQFQNNGVVDDSQLPKDRFSAERLKGVDSTLKIQPAKLEDSAVYLCASTLDRGDEQFFGPGTRLTVL.